The clone carrying this T cell receptor (beta chain) was counted at least ten times. Antigen: not known. Per germline, CDR1 DFQATT and CDR2 SNEGSKA (reference sequence). V shed 8 bases and J shed 1 base, with 14 bases lying between them. There are 13 residues in the CDR3. This entry comes from a study of T-cell memory formation after mild COVID-19. Overall study findings and caveats: Whether second-wave clones peaking at day 37 were SARS-CoV-2 specific went unconfirmed.

TCRdb itself ran the 5' RACE reads through MiXCR, one entry per CDR3 protein. This table has 30,000 to 45,000 distinct CDR3 sequences, 10% to 12% appearing once. The receptor's source is a young man who had mild COVID-19 (a few samples of this study predate the infection). Cell type and time point are not known. The sample consisted of PBMCs or a T cell subset sorted from them (not recorded which). The J gene is TRBJ1-1, the V gene TRBV20-1; no definite D call. The chain's CDR3 is CSPQDPKNTEAFF. The CDR3, as DNA: TGCAGTCCCCAAGACCCCAAGAACACTGAAGCTTTCTTT.